These T cell receptor beta chains were read from a single sample in a study of blood T cell repertoires in COVID-19. This table comes from immunoSEQ multiplex PCR, and its TCRdb copy is limited to in-frame clones, with some not included. The table shows over 250,000 clones, with over 75% occurring only once. The sequenced sample consisted of peripheral blood. These receptors were taken from an older woman with acute or convalescent COVID-19. Both conserved end residues are part of each CDR3. Fields, in order: clone size, J gene, D gene, V gene, CDR3 protein, CDR3 DNA. The D gene is left open where the match is weak. Some rows have no size entry. The others give once, few or many, or a class for an expanded clone.

NA,TRBJ2-6,TRBD1,TRBV7-2,CASSLDQGASGANVLTF,TGTGCCAGCAGCTTAGACCAGGGGGCCTCTGGGGCCAACGTCCTGACTTTC
NA,TRBJ2-5,NA,TRBV18,CASSPPTRETQYF,TGTGCCAGCTCACCCCCGACTCGGGAGACCCAGTACTTC
NA,TRBJ1-5,TRBD1,TRBV27,CASSSETGMFQPQHF,TGTGCCAGCAGTTCCGAGACAGGGATGTTCCAGCCCCAGCATTTT
NA,TRBJ2-1,TRBD2,TRBV19,CASSKTGLAGALGSYNEQFF,TGTGCCAGTAGCAAAACGGGACTAGCGGGAGCCTTGGGTTCCTACAATGAGCAGTTCTTC
NA,TRBJ2-5,NA,TRBV12-3/TRBV12-4,CASSSRQETQYF,TGTGCCAGCAGTTCCCGCCAAGAGACCCAGTACTTC
NA,TRBJ1-3,TRBD1,TRBV2,CASSEAPGGAGNTIYF,TGTGCCAGCAGTGAAGCGCCAGGGGGCGCGGGAAACACCATATATTTT
NA,TRBJ2-7,NA,TRBV9,CASSLQPGSNQYF,TGTGCCAGCAGCCTCCAACCCGGTTCCAACCAGTACTTC
NA,TRBJ2-5,NA,TRBV5-4,CASSSSETQYF,TGTGCCAGCAGCTCCTCTGAGACCCAGTACTTC
NA,TRBJ1-2,TRBD1,TRBV6-5,CASSGTGHGYTF,TGTGCCAGCAGCGGGACAGGGCATGGCTACACCTTC
NA,TRBJ1-5,NA,TRBV18,CASSPLRDQPQHF,TGTGCCAGCTCACCACTCCGGGATCAGCCCCAGCATTTT
once,TRBJ2-5,NA,TRBV21-1,CASTQEGSQETQYF,TGTGCCAGCACTCAAGAGGGCAGCCAAGAGACCCAGTACTTC
NA,TRBJ1-5,NA,TRBV6-5,CAIKGALISNQPQHF,TGTGCCATCAAAGGGGCTTTGATTAGCAATCAGCCCCAGCATTTT
NA,TRBJ2-7,NA,TRBV2,CASSSPYEQYF,TGTGCCAGCAGCTCTCCCTACGAGCAGTACTTC
NA,TRBJ2-7,TRBD2,TRBV7-2,CASSLVLAGSYEQYF,TGTGCCAGCAGCTTAGTCCTAGCGGGAAGCTACGAGCAGTACTTC
few,TRBJ2-7,NA,TRBV4-1,CASSQELGLSYEQYF,TGCGCCAGCAGCCAAGAGCTGGGGCTCTCCTACGAGCAGTACTTC
NA,TRBJ2-1,NA,TRBV5-4,CASHRELSYNEQFF,TGTGCCAGCCACCGGGAGTTATCCTACAATGAGCAGTTCTTC
NA,TRBJ2-3,NA,TRBV21-1,CASSKAGQGSGTDTQYF,TGTGCCAGCAGCAAAGCGGGACAGGGGTCTGGCACAGATACGCAGTATTTT
NA,TRBJ2-3,TRBD1,TRBV4-1,CASSQDPDRVSKYF,TGCGCCAGCAGCCAAGACCCAGACAGGGTATCGAAGTATTTT
NA,TRBJ1-2,TRBD1,TRBV24-1,CATSDTMTGGVGYTF,TGTGCCACCAGTGACACAATGACAGGGGGCGTGGGCTACACCTTC
NA,TRBJ1-1,NA,TRBV15,CATSRVRELVAEAFF,TGTGCCACCAGCAGAGTCAGGGAATTAGTCGCTGAAGCTTTCTTT
NA,TRBJ2-1,TRBD1,TRBV12-3/TRBV12-4,CASSLPGQSVF,TGTGCCAGCAGTTTACCGGGACAGTCGGTCTTC
NA,TRBJ2-5,NA,TRBV27,CASSSQGVGQETQYF,TGTGCCAGCAGTTCACAGGGAGTGGGCCAAGAGACCCAGTACTTC
NA,TRBJ2-7,NA,TRBV28,CASSLSGAYEQYF,TGTGCCAGCAGTTTATCAGGGGCGTACGAGCAGTACTTC
NA,TRBJ2-7,NA,TRBV6-1,CASSDRSLPAHAEQYF,TGTGCCAGCAGTGATCGTTCTCTTCCCGCACACGCCGAGCAGTACTTC
NA,TRBJ1-1,NA,TRBV19,CASSYLTLRGMNTEAFF,TGTGCCAGTAGTTACCTGACCCTACGGGGGATGAACACTGAAGCTTTCTTT
once,TRBJ2-3,TRBD1,TRBV28,CASSFGQGKFADTQYF,TGTGCCAGCAGTTTCGGACAGGGAAAGTTTGCAGATACGCAGTATTTT
NA,TRBJ1-1,NA,TRBV5-1,CASSLTGFAEAFF,TGCGCCAGCAGCTTGACAGGGTTCGCTGAAGCTTTCTTT
NA,TRBJ1-3,NA,TRBV7-2,CASSLALSGAAVSGNTIYF,TGTGCCAGCAGCTTAGCGCTGAGCGGGGCCGCCGTTTCTGGAAACACCATATATTTT
NA,TRBJ1-1,NA,TRBV29-1,CSVVQGGTEAFF,TGCAGCGTTGTGCAGGGCGGCACTGAAGCTTTCTTT
NA,TRBJ1-4,NA,TRBV15,CATSRDQGPGGANEKLFF,TGTGCCACCAGCAGAGATCAGGGTCCGGGGGGCGCGAATGAAAAACTGTTTTTT
once,TRBJ1-1,NA,TRBV20-1,CSARGGSEAFF,TGCAGTGCTAGGGGCGGGTCTGAAGCTTTCTTT
NA,TRBJ2-5,TRBD1,TRBV9,CASSVAQGSLETQYF,TGTGCCAGCAGCGTAGCACAGGGGTCCCTGGAGACCCAGTACTTC
NA,TRBJ1-2,NA,TRBV5-4,CASSHIEASGYGYTF,TGTGCCAGCAGCCACATCGAGGCGTCAGGGTATGGCTACACCTTC
once,TRBJ2-5,TRBD1,TRBV5-6,CASSLDRGETQYF,TGTGCCAGCAGCTTGGACAGGGGAGAGACCCAGTACTTC
NA,TRBJ1-1,NA,TRBV11-3,CASSYGRTEAFF,TGTGCCAGCAGCTACGGGAGGACTGAAGCTTTCTTT
NA,TRBJ1-3,NA,TRBV5-5,CASSLAGQQRGNTIYF,TGTGCCAGCAGCTTGGCCGGACAGCAGAGGGGAAACACCATATATTTT
NA,TRBJ1-2,NA,TRBV11-3,CASSYNRSLAYGYTF,TGTGCCAGCAGCTATAACAGGAGTCTTGCCTATGGCTACACCTTC
once,TRBJ2-5,NA,TRBV28,CASRSEGRWETQYF,TGTGCCAGCAGGTCGGAGGGCCGTTGGGAGACCCAGTACTTC
NA,TRBJ2-7,NA,TRBV10-1,CASKLPQRPGCRYEQYF,TGCGCCAGCAAGTTACCCCAAAGACCCGGGTGTCGGTACGAGCAGTACTTC
NA,TRBJ1-5,NA,TRBV5-6,CASSLWRQPQHF,TGTGCCAGCAGCTTGTGGAGGCAGCCCCAGCATTTT
NA,TRBJ2-2,NA,TRBV10-3,CAINTPGAGELFF,TGTGCCATCAATACTCCGGGGGCCGGGGAGCTGTTTTTT
NA,TRBJ1-1,NA,TRBV5-1,CASSWTENTEAFF,TGCGCCAGCAGCTGGACAGAGAACACTGAAGCTTTCTTT
NA,TRBJ2-3,NA,TRBV7-8,CASSPQPQDTQYF,TGTGCCAGCAGCCCGCAACCACAAGATACGCAGTATTTT
NA,TRBJ2-6,TRBD1,TRBV18,CASSPGQGAPGANVLTF,TGTGCCAGCTCACCGGGACAGGGGGCGCCTGGGGCCAACGTCCTGACTTTC